These 29 T cell receptor beta chains share one sample of origin, sequenced in a study of blood T cell repertoires in COVID-19. Measured with immunoSEQ multiplex PCR; TCRdb has only the in-frame clones, and not every one. Of 150,000 to 200,000 clones listed, roughly 85% were seen once; the top ten hold roughly 28%. Source material: peripheral blood. Receptors originate from a woman in her seventies with acute or convalescent COVID-19.

V gene TRBV7-9 combines with J gene TRBJ1-1; D unresolved. Germline V gene data show CDR1 as SEHNR and CDR2 as FQNEAQ (reference sequence). The germline V and J ends were trimmed by 2 bases and 4 bases, with 8 bases remaining between them. This CDR3 is 13 amino acids long. DNA for the CDR3: TGTGCCAGCAGCTTATCTCGAGCCACTGAAGCTTTCTTT. Translated, it gives CASSLSRATEAFF.

The CDR3 sequence is CASSVRNEQFF. CDR3 bases: TGTGCCAGCAGTGTACGGAATGAGCAGTTCTTC. The chain employs TRBV2 and TRBJ2-1; D not certain. CDR3 size: 11 residues. Germline V gene lookup returns CDR1 SNHLY and CDR2 FYNNEI. The V gene lost 4 bases and the J gene lost 7 bases, with 5 bases spanning the gap.

This clone was observed a single time. The CDR3 region is CASSPSGRAFNEQFF. For the CDR3, the DNA is TGTGCCAGTAGCCCGAGCGGGAGGGCCTTCAATGAGCAGTTCTTC. The chain employs TRBV19 and TRBJ2-1, with 10 bases lining up with TRBD2. Germline CDR1 reads LNHDA; CDR2 reads SQIVND (reference sequence). V was clipped by 6 bases and J by 6 bases; unmatched bases: 8. The CDR3 covers 15 residues. The whole variable domain, remainder taken from reference TRBV19 and TRBJ2-1, is DGGITQSPKYLFRKEGQNVTLSCEQNLNHDAMYWYRQDPGQGLRLIYYSQIVNDFQKGDIAEGYSVSREKKESFPLTVTSAQKNPTAFYLCASSPSGRAFNEQFFGPGTRLTVL.

This clone has just one count. The chain combines TRBV5-1 with TRBJ2-5; 7 positions match TRBD1. Germline-derived CDR1 and CDR2 are SGHRS and YFSETQ. Unmatched junction bases numbered 4, after V lost 4 bases and J lost 4 bases. The CDR3 is 13 residues long. CDR3 sequence: CASSTGQVETQYF. CDR3 bases: TGCGCCAGCAGCACCGGACAGGTAGAGACCCAGTACTTC.

The chain recombines TRBV6-6 with TRBJ2-1; TRBD1 is a possible D gene (6 bases). V was shortened by 7 bases and J by 10 bases, with 23 bases between the two germline ends. CDR1 and CDR2 (germline): MNHNY, SVGAGI (reference sequence). The CDR3 is 15 amino acids. This CDR3 is CASIPSGATRSEQFF. As DNA, the CDR3 is TGTGCCAGCATCCCCTCAGGGGCCACAAGGAGCGAGCAGTTCTTC.

J is TRBJ1-1 and V is TRBV19; the D gene is possibly TRBD1 (6 bases). CDR3 length: 16 residues. In germline, CDR1 is LNHDA, CDR2 SQIVND (reference sequence). V was pared by 3 bases and J by 0 bases, with 14 bases between. CDR3 DNA: TGTGCCAGTAGTATCGATCGGGGGGCCCTGAACACTGAAGCTTTCTTT. It codes for CASSIDRGALNTEAFF. Full variable domain (rest looked up from reference TRBV19 and TRBJ1-1): DGGITQSPKYLFRKEGQNVTLSCEQNLNHDAMYWYRQDPGQGLRLIYYSQIVNDFQKGDIAEGYSVSREKKESFPLTVTSAQKNPTAFYLCASSIDRGALNTEAFFGQGTRLTVV.

The chain has TRBV5-1 and TRBJ2-1; D gene uncertain. The ends were cut back, 3 bases at V and 6 bases at J, with 16 bases in the middle. Germline lookup yields CDR1 SGHRS and CDR2 YFSETQ. The CDR3 runs to 15 residues. In DNA form, the CDR3 reads TGCGCCAGCAGCTCCGGCGGTGGTACTTTCAATGAGCAGTTCTTC. Translation gives CASSSGGGTFNEQFF.

The chain is built from TRBV14 and TRBJ2-3, with D possibly TRBD2 on 7 matching bases. The CDR3 totals 15 residues. In germline, CDR1 is SGHDN, CDR2 FVKESK. V lost 4 bases and J lost 5, with 16 bases in between. For the CDR3, the DNA is TGTGCCAGCAGCCCGGGGGGCAAGTGGATAGATACGCAGTATTTT. Its translation is CASSPGGKWIDTQYF.

This clone was seen more than once but under ten times. The chain uses TRBV4-2 and TRBJ1-2; D remains unclear. Germline lookup yields CDR1 LGHNA and CDR2 YNFKEQ. Trimming stripped 0 bases from V and 0 bases from J, with 8 bases between. The length of the CDR3 is 15 residues. This chain's CDR3 is CASSQDLGANYGYTF. CDR3 in DNA: TGTGCCAGCAGCCAAGATCTCGGAGCTAACTATGGCTACACCTTC.

The chain recombines TRBV5-4 with TRBJ2-7; no firm D call. This CDR3 region has 12 residues. Germline V CDR1 and CDR2: SGHNT, YYREEE (reference sequence). V lost 4 bases, J lost 6 bases, and 11 bases lay in between. The DNA of the CDR3 is TGTGCCAGCAGCCTGGAACTTGGCGAGCAGTACTTC. This translates into CASSLELGEQYF. The complete variable domain, with remaining parts taken from reference TRBV5-4 and TRBJ2-7, reads ETGVTQSPTHLIKTRGQQVTLRCSSQSGHNTVSWYQQALGQGPQFIFQYYREEENGRGNFPPRFSGLQFPNYSSELNVNALELDDSALYLCASSLELGEQYFGPGTRLTVT.

The chain's CDR3 is CASRETGEFADTQYF. The CDR3 nucleotides read TGTGCCAGTAGAGAGACAGGGGAATTCGCAGATACGCAGTATTTT. The chain recombines TRBV19 with TRBJ2-3; 8 bases fit TRBD1. The germline CDR1 and CDR2 sequences are LNHDA and SQIVND (reference sequence). V lost 6 bases and J lost 4; bases outside the gene matches: 9. The CDR3 is 15 residues long.

The chain is built from TRBV2 and TRBJ2-5; D is unresolved. This CDR3 spans 14 amino acids. Trimming shortened V by 6 bases and J by 2 bases, and 13 bases separated the two germline ends. Germline-derived CDR1 and CDR2 are SNHLY and FYNNEI. The CDR3 reads CASSPGLEQETQYF. DNA for the CDR3: TGTGCCAGCAGCCCCGGGTTAGAGCAAGAGACCCAGTACTTC.

V usage is TRBV3-1 (or the pseudogene TRBV3-2) and J usage is TRBJ1-5; a weak D match, TRBD1 (6 bases). The germline gives CDR1 LGHDT, CDR2 YNNKEL (reference sequence). Trimming left V 8 bases short and J 7 bases short, with 12 bases between. CDR3 length equals 12 residues. The CDR3 DNA sequence: TGTGCCAGCGGACAGAAGGACCAGCCCCAGCATTTT. Its translation: CASGQKDQPQHF.

The CDR3 spells CASSFMGREGTDTQYF. The CDR3 DNA is TGTGCCAGCAGCTTTATGGGTCGGGAGGGGACAGATACGCAGTATTTT. The chain joins TRBV11-2 to TRBJ2-3, with 8 bases identical to TRBD2. V was pared by 3 bases and J by 3 bases, with 8 bases of the junction left unmatched. Germline CDR1 is SGHAT and CDR2 is FQNNGV. CDR3 size: 16 residues. Variable domain in full (rest from reference TRBV11-2 and TRBJ2-3): EAGVAQSPRYKIIEKRQSVAFWCNPISGHATLYWYQQILGQGPKLLIQFQNNGVVDDSQLPKDRFSAERLKGVDSTLKIQPAKLEDSAVYLCASSFMGREGTDTQYFGPGTRLTVL.

The chain recombines TRBV9 with TRBJ2-5; TRBD2 might be the D (5 bases). V lost 2 bases and J lost 3, with 14 bases in between. CDR1 and CDR2 (germline): SGDLS, YYNGEE. CDR3 length equals 15 residues. CDR3 DNA sequence: TGTGCCAGCAGCGTTCATGGACTGGAAAAAGAGACCCAGTACTTC. The encoded protein is CASSVHGLEKETQYF.

This clone was counted only a few times. At one boundary the junction diverges from the germline segment, which might be a read error. The chain employs TRBV20-1 and TRBJ2-1; D call uncertain. The CDR3 is 10 amino acids. Germline assignment: CDR1 DFQATT and CDR2 SNEGSKA (reference sequence). CDR3 sequence (DNA): TGCAGTGCTTACGACCGAACCGAGGTCTTC. Translation gives CSAYDRTEVF.

This clone was observed many times. The V call is TRBV5-1, the J call TRBJ2-1; D gene unclear. Germline V gene lookup returns CDR1 SGHRS and CDR2 YFSETQ. Trimming cost V 0 bases and J 5 bases, with 9 bases left between them. The CDR3 totals 14 residues. The CDR3 here is CASSLATRNNEQFF. For the CDR3, the DNA is TGCGCCAGCAGCTTGGCGACTCGGAACAATGAGCAGTTCTTC. Complete variable domain (other parts from reference TRBV5-1 and TRBJ2-1): KAGVTQTPRYLIKTRGQQVTLSCSPISGHRSVSWYQQTPGQGLQFLFEYFSETQRNKGNFPGRFSGRQFSNSRSEMNVSTLELGDSALYLCASSLATRNNEQFFGPGTRLTVL.

This rearrangement joins TRBV19 to TRBJ2-2; 8 bases are shared with TRBD1. After removal of 5 bases from V and 3 bases from J, the junction contained 8 bases not matched to a gene. The CDR3 contains 16 residues. Germline loops: CDR1 LNHDA, CDR2 SQIVND (reference sequence). CDR3 bases: TGTGCCAGTAGTGTGGGACAGGTCTGGGACACCGGGGAGCTGTTTTTT. This gives the protein CASSVGQVWDTGELFF.

The CDR3 loop reads CAWSVLGTRGETQYF. CDR3 nucleotides: TGTGCCTGGAGTGTACTTGGGACTAGGGGAGAGACCCAGTACTTC. The V call is TRBV30, the J call TRBJ2-5; TRBD2 matches 8 bases. CDR1 is GTSNPN and CDR2 is SVGIG in the germline V gene (reference sequence). The J segment lost 4 bases and the V segment lost 0 bases, leaving 7 bases of the junction unmatched. The CDR3 consists of 15 residues.

J is TRBJ2-3 and V is TRBV3-1 (or the pseudogene TRBV3-2); no reliable D call. Trimming stripped 4 bases from V and 3 bases from J, with 8 bases between. Looked up from germline, CDR1 is LGHDT and CDR2 is YNNKEL (reference sequence). CDR3 size: 13 residues. The CDR3 DNA reads as TGTGCCAGCAGCCCCCCAGGAACAGATACGCAGTATTTT. Translated, it gives CASSPPGTDTQYF.

With respect to this clone: Other DNA variants within this sample encode the same CDR3. V and J are TRBV7-3 and TRBJ1-1; D unresolved. This CDR3 contains 14 residues. V gave up 2 bases and J gave up 1 base, with 8 bases separating them. In germline, CDR1 is SGHTA, CDR2 FQGTGA. In DNA, the CDR3 is TGTGCCAGCAGCTTATTGGCAGGGAACACTGAAGCTTTCTTT. Protein: CASSLLAGNTEAFF.

V and J are TRBV7-6 and TRBJ2-5, with 14 bases fitting TRBD2. Unmatched junction bases numbered 5, after V lost 4 bases and J lost 4 bases. The V gene's germline CDR1 is SGHVS and CDR2 FNYEAQ. The CDR3 spans 16 residues. This CDR3 reads CASSSSGTSGRETQYF. The CDR3, as DNA: TGTGCCAGCAGCTCCTCCGGGACTAGCGGGAGAGAGACCCAGTACTTC.

The gene calls are TRBV5-4 and TRBJ1-1, with D unresolved. The CDR3 sequence is 14 residues long. Germline-derived CDR1 and CDR2 are SGHNT and YYREEE (reference sequence). V was pared by 0 bases and J by 4 bases, with 10 bases between. The CDR3 region has the DNA TGTGCCAGCAGCTTGGACCCAAGGAGCACTGAAGCTTTCTTT. It translates to CASSLDPRSTEAFF.

A few counts support this clone. V gene TRBV19 combines with J gene TRBJ1-5, with TRBD1 identical over 7 bases. This CDR3 has 13 residues. Trimming took 6 bases from V and 6 from J; bases not matched to a gene: 5. Germline loops: CDR1 LNHDA, CDR2 SQIVND (reference sequence). CDR3 protein: CASRLTGTQPQHF. The CDR3 DNA is TGTGCCAGTAGATTGACAGGGACTCAGCCCCAGCATTTT.

This chain joins TRBV7-2 and TRBJ2-7, with D possibly TRBD2 on 6 matching bases. The CDR3 has 15 residues. Looked up from germline, CDR1 is SGHTA and CDR2 is FQGNSA. V was shortened by 3 bases and J by 1 base, with 13 bases between the two germline ends. CDR3 amino acids: CASSFFGSASYEQYF. In DNA, the CDR3 is TGTGCCAGCAGCTTTTTCGGGAGTGCGTCCTACGAGCAGTACTTC. The full variable domain, with the rest looked up from reference TRBV7-2 and TRBJ2-7, is GAGVSQSPSNKVTEKGKDVELRCDPISGHTALYWYRQSLGQGLEFLIYFQGNSAPDKSGLPSDRFSAERTGGSVSTLTIQRTQQEDSAVYLCASSFFGSASYEQYFGPGTRLTVT.

Concerning this clone itself: The junction departs from germline at one end; a sequencing error may be responsible. The V call is TRBV14, the J call TRBJ2-4; the match to TRBD2 covers 10 bases. The CDR3 spans 14 residues. Germline V lookup: CDR1 SGHDN, CDR2 FVKESK. The CDR3 bases are TGTGCCAGCAGCCAAGATCGAGCGGGAGGGCCGATCAACTTC. It codes for CASSQDRAGGPINF.

This clone occurred a few times. The chain uses TRBV12-1 and TRBJ2-7; TRBD2 is the table's D call, not checked against the DNA. TRBV12-1 corresponds to a pseudogene. There are 15 residues in the CDR3. This CDR3 reads CASSSSLAGDYEQYF. The CDR3 DNA reads TGTGCCAGCAGCTCCTCACTAGCGGGAGACTACGAGCAGTACTTC.

The chain combines TRBV6-5 with TRBJ2-1; the match to TRBD2 covers 8 bases. Germline V gives CDR1 MNHEY, CDR2 SVGAGI. The CDR3 extends over 15 amino acids. Trimming at V came to 6 bases and at J to 5 bases, leaving 9 bases not matched to a gene. CDR3 in amino acids: CASRLSGSGNNEQFF. The DNA of the CDR3 is TGTGCCAGCAGATTAAGCGGGAGCGGAAACAATGAGCAGTTCTTC.

This sequence joins TRBV12-3 or TRBV12-4 and TRBJ1-1, with unresolved D. Deletions cut 6 bases from V and 1 base from J, with 9 bases between. The CDR3 is 13 residues long. CDR3 DNA: TGTGCCAGCAGCAACAGCCAGAACACTGAAGCTTTCTTT. It is translated as CASSNSQNTEAFF.